This TCR beta chain derives from a study of CD8 T cells in Susac syndrome. Study information: At blood draw, Susac syndrome patients were therapy-naive, on corticosteroids, or on intravenous immunoglobulin alone. Findings and limits, study-wide: Clonal expansion was missing from Susac syndrome CD4+ T cell repertoires.

The count of this clonotype is one. The antigen remains undetermined. Negative isolation was applied to CD8+ and CD4+ T cells, and FACS enrichment was applied to TEMRA cells. With random hexamers, reverse transcription was performed on about 0.5 to 1 ug of RNA. TCRdb reprocessed the immunoSEQ multiplex PCR reads with MiXCR, giving one entry per CDR3 protein. Of some 240,000 distinct CDR3 sequences listed, around 96% are singletons. Sequencing input: CD4+ T cells from PBMCs. This sequence originates from a human donor with Susac syndrome.

CDR3 in amino acids: CASEYRGSRDTQYF. Here the CDR3 DNA reads TGTGCCAGCGAGTACAGGGGTTCAAGAGATACGCAGTATTTT. The V call is TRBV18, the J call TRBJ2-3; 7 bases agree with TRBD1. The CDR3 sequence is 14 residues long. Unmatched junction bases numbered 10, after V lost 8 bases and J lost 5 bases. Germline V gene lookup returns CDR1 KGHSH and CDR2 LQKENI.